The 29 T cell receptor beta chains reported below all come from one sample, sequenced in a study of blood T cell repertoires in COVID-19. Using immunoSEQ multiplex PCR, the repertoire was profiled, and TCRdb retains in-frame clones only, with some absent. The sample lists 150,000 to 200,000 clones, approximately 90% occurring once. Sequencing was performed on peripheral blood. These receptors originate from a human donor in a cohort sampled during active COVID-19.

The CDR3 region has the DNA TGTGCCCGAGATGGGGACAGTTCTTCACCCCTCCACTTT. Its translation is CARDGDSSSPLHF. J is TRBJ1-6 and V is TRBV30; 7 bases fit TRBD1. The CDR3 loop spans 13 amino acids. Germline CDR1 GTSNPN, CDR2 SVGIG (reference sequence). After removal of 8 bases from V and 9 bases from J, the junction contained 10 bases not matched to a gene.

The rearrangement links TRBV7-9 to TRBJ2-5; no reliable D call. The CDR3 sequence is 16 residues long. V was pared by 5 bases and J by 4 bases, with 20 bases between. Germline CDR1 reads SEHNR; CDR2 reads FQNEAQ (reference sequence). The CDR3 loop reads CASSGELGPRLETQYF. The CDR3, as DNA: TGTGCCAGCAGCGGAGAGCTTGGTCCACGCCTAGAGACCCAGTACTTC.

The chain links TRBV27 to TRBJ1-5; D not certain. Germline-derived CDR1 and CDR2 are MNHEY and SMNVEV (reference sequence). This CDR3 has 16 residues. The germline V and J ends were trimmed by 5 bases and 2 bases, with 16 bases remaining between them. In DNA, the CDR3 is TGTGCCAGCAGTCCTAACTTTCGCGGGGGCAATCAGCCCCAGCATTTT. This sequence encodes CASSPNFRGGNQPQHF.

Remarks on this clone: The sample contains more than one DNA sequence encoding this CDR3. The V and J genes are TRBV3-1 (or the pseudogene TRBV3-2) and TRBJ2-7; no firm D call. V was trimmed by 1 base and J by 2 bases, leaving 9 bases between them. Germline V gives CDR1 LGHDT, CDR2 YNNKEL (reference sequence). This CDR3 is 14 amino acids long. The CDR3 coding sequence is TGTGCCAGCAGCCAAGCGTCAGGTCCCTACGAGCAGTACTTC. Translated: CASSQASGPYEQYF.

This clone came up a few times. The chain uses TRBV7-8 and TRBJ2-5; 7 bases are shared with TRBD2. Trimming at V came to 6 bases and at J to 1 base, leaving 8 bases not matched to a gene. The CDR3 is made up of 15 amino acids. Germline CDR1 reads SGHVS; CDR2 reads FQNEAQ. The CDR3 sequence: CASSRGRVGQETQYF. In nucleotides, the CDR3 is TGTGCCAGCAGTCGGGGGAGGGTTGGCCAAGAGACCCAGTACTTC. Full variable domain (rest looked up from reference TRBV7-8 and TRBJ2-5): GAGVSQSPRYKVAKRGQDVALRCDPISGHVSLFWYQQALGQGPEFLTYFQNEAQLDKSGLPSDRFFAERPEGSVSTLKIQRTQQEDSAVYLCASSRGRVGQETQYFGPGTRLLVL.

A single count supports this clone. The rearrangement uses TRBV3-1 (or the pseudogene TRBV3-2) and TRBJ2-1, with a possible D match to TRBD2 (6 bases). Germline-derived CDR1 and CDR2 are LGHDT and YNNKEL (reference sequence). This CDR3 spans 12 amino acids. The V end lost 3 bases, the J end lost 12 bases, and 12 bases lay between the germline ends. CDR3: CASSQEGFGQFF. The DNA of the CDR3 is TGTGCCAGCAGCCAGGAGGGGTTCGGGCAGTTCTTC.

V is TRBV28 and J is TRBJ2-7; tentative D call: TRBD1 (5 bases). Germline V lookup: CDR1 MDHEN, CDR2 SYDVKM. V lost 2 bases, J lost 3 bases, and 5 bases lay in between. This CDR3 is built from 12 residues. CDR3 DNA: TGTGCCAGCAGTTTACAGGGCTACGAGCAGTACTTC. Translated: CASSLQGYEQYF. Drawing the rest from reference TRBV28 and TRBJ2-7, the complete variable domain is DVKVTQSSRYLVKRTGEKVFLECVQDMDHENMFWYRQDPGLGLRLIYFSYDVKMKEKGDIPEGYSVSREKKERFSLILESASTNQTSMYLCASSLQGYEQYFGPGTRLTVT.

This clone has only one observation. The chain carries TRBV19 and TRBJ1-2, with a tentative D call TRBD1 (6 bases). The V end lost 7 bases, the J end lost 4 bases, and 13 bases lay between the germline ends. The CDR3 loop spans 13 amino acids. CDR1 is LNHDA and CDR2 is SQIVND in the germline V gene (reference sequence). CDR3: CASTLSGVYGYTF. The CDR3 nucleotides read TGTGCCAGTACCCTCTCAGGGGTCTATGGCTACACCTTC.

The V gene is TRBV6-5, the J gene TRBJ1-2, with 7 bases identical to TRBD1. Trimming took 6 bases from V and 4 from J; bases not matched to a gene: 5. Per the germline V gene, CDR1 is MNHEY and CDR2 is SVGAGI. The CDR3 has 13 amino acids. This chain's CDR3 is CASSRQGLYGYTF. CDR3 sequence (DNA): TGTGCCAGCAGCCGACAGGGACTCTATGGCTACACCTTC.

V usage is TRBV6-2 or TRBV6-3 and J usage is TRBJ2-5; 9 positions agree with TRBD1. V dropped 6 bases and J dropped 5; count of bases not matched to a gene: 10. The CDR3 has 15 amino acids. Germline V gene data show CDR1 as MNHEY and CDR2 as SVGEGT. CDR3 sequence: CASSPGTGYRETQYF. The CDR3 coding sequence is TGTGCCAGCAGCCCCGGGACAGGGTATCGGGAGACCCAGTACTTC.

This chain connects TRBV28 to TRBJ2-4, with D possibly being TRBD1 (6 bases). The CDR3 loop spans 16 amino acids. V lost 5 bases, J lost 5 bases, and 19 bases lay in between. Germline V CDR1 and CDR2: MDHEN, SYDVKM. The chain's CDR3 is CASSLQGLNTQNIQYF. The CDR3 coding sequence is TGTGCCAGCAGTCTACAGGGTCTGAATACCCAAAACATTCAGTACTTC.

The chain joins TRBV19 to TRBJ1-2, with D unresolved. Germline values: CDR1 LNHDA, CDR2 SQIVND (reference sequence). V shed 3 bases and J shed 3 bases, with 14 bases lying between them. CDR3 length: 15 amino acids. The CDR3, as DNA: TGTGCCAGTAGTATGAGGGCCCACTATGACTATGGCTACACCTTC. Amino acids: CASSMRAHYDYGYTF. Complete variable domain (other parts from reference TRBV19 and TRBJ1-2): DGGITQSPKYLFRKEGQNVTLSCEQNLNHDAMYWYRQDPGQGLRLIYYSQIVNDFQKGDIAEGYSVSREKKESFPLTVTSAQKNPTAFYLCASSMRAHYDYGYTFGSGTRLTVV.

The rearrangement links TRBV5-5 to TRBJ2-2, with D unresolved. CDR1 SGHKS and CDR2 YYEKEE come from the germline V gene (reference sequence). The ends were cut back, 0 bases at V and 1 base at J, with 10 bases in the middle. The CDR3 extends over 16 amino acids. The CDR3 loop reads CASSLVPTKNTGELFF. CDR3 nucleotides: TGTGCCAGCAGCTTGGTCCCGACAAAGAACACCGGGGAGCTGTTTTTT.

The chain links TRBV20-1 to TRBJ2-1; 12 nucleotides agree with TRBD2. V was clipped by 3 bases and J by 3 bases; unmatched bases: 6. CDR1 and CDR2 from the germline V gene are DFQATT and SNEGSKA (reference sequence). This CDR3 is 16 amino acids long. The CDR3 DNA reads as TGCAGTGCTAGTCCTAGCGGGGGGGCAGGCTACAATGAGCAGTTCTTC. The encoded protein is CSASPSGGAGYNEQFF.

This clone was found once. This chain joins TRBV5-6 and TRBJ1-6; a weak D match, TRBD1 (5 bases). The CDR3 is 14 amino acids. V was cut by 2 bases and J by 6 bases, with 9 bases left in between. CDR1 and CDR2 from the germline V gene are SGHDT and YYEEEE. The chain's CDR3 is CASSFRGLNSPLHF. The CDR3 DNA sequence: TGTGCCAGCAGCTTTAGGGGCCTTAATTCACCCCTCCACTTT.

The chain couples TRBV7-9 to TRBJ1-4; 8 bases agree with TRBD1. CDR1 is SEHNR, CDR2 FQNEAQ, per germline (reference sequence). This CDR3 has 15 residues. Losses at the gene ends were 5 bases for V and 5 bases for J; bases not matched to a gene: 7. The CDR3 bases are TGTGCCAGCAGCGCAGGACAGGGTTCCAATGAAAAACTGTTTTTT. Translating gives CASSAGQGSNEKLFF.

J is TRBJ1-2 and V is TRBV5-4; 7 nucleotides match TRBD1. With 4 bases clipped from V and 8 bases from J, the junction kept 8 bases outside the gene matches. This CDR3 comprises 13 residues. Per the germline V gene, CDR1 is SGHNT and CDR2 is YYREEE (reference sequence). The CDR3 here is CASSTLGGRGYTF. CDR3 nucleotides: TGTGCCAGCAGCACGCTAGGGGGCCGGGGCTACACCTTC.

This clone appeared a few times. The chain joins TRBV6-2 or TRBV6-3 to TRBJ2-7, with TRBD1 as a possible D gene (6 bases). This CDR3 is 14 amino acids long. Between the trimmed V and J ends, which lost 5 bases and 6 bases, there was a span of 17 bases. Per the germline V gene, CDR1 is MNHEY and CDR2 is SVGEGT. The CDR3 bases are TGTGCCAGCAGTCGCCGGACAGCGACCCTCGAGCAGTACTTC. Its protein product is CASSRRTATLEQYF.

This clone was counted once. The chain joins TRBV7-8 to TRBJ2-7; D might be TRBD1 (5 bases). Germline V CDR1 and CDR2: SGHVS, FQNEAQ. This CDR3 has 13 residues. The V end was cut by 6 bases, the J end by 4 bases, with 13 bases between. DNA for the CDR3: TGTGCCAGCAGTCAGGGCCTTGGTTACGAGCAGTACTTC. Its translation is CASSQGLGYEQYF.

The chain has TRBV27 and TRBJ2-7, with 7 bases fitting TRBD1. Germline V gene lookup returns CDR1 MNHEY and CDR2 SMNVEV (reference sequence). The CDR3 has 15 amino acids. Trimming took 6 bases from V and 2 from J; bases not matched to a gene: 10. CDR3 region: CASSHSQGNPYEQYF. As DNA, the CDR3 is TGTGCCAGCAGCCACTCACAGGGGAACCCCTACGAGCAGTACTTC.

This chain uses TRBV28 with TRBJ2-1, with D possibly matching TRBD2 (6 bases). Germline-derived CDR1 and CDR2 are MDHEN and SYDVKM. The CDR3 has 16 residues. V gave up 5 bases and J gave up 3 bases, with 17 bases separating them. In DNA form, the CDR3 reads TGTGCCAGCAGTGGGGTAGCGGCGGAGAACTACAATGAGCAGTTCTTC. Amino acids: CASSGVAAENYNEQFF.

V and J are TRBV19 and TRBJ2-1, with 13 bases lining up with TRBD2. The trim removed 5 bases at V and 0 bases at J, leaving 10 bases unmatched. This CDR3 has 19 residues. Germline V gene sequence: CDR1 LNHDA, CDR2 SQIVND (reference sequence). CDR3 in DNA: TGTGCCAGTAGTCCTAGGGGGACTAGCGGGGTTCTCTCCTACAATGAGCAGTTCTTC. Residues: CASSPRGTSGVLSYNEQFF.

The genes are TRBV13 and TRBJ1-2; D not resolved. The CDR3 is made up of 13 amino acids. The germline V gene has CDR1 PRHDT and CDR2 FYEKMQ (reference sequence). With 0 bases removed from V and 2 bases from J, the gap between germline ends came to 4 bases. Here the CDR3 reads CASSLGLNYGYTF. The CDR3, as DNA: TGTGCCAGCAGCTTAGGACTAAACTATGGCTACACCTTC.

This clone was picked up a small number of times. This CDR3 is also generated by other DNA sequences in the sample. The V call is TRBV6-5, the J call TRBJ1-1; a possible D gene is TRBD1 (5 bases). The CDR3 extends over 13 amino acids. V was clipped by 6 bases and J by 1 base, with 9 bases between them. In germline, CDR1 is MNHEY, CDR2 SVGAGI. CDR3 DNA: TGTGCCAGCAGCCGAACAGGGAACACTGAAGCTTTCTTT. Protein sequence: CASSRTGNTEAFF.

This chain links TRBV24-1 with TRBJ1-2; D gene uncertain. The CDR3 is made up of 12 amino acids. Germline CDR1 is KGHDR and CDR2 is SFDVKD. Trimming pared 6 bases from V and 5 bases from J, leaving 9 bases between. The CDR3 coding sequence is TGTGCCACCAGTCATGCCAGGTATGGCTACACCTTC. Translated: CATSHARYGYTF.

CDR3 DNA: TGTGCCAGCAGCCCGGACAGGGTGTCGCAGTACTTC. It specifies CASSPDRVSQYF. V usage is TRBV5-4 and J usage is TRBJ2-5, with 8 bases fitting TRBD1. CDR1 is SGHNT, CDR2 YYREEE, per germline (reference sequence). Trimming cost V 4 bases and J 11 bases; bases outside gene matches: 7. The CDR3 length is 12 residues.

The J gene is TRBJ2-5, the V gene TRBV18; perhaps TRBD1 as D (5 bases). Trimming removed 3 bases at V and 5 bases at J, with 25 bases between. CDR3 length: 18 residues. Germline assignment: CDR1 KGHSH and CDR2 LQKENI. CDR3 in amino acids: CASSPLRTSPHIRETQYF. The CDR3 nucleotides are TGTGCCAGCTCACCCTTAAGGACATCCCCACACATACGGGAGACCCAGTACTTC.

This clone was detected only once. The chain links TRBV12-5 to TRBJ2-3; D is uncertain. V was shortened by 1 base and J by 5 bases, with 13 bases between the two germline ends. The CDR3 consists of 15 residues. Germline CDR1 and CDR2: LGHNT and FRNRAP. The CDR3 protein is CASGLGVMSGDTQYF. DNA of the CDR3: TGTGCTAGTGGTTTGGGGGTGATGTCGGGAGATACGCAGTATTTT.

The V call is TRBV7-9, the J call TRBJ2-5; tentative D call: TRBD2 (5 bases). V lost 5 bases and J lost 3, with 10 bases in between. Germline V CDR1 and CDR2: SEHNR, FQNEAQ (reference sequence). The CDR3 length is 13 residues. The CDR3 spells CASSLDGKETQYF. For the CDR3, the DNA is TGTGCCAGCAGCCTGGACGGGAAAGAGACCCAGTACTTC.